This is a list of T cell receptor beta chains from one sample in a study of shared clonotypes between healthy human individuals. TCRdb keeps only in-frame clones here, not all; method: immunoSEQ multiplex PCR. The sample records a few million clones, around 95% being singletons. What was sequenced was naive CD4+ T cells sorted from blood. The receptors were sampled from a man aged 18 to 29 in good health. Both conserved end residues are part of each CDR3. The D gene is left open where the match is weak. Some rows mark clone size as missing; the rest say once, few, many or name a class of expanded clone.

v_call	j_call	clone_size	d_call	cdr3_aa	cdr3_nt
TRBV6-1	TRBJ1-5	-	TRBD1	CASSDGQGNQPQHF	TGTGCCAGCAGTGACGGACAGGGAAATCAGCCCCAGCATTTT
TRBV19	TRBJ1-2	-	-	CASRNAGVPYGYTF	TGTGCCAGTAGGAATGCAGGGGTTCCCTATGGCTACACCTTC
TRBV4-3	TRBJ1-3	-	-	CASSQDPTIPGQIVSGNTIYF	TGCGCCAGCAGCCAAGATCCGACCATCCCTGGACAGATAGTTTCCGGAAACACCATATATTTT
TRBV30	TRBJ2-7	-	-	CAWSVGRGAYEQYF	TGTGCCTGGAGTGTTGGGAGGGGGGCTTACGAGCAGTACTTC
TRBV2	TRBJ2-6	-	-	CASNPTGLGGANVLTF	TGTGCCAGCAATCCGACGGGGTTGGGTGGGGCCAACGTCCTGACTTTC
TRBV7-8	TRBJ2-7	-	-	CASSLARFSSYEQYF	TGTGCCAGCAGCTTAGCCAGGTTTAGCTCCTACGAGCAGTACTTC
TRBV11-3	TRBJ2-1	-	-	CASSLDLYNEQFF	TGTGCCAGCAGCTTGGACCTTTACAATGAGCAGTTCTTC
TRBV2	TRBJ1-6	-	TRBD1	CASSDGGQNNSPLHF	TGTGCCAGCAGTGATGGGGGACAGAATAATTCACCCCTCCACTTT
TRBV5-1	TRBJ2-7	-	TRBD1	CASSLVTGVSEQYF	TGCGCCAGCAGCTTGGTAACAGGGGTCTCCGAGCAGTACTTC
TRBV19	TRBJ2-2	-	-	CASSTDPATGELFF	TGTGCCAGTAGTACGGACCCGGCAACCGGGGAGCTGTTTTTT
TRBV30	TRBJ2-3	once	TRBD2	CAWEPGLAGVDTQYF	TGTGCCTGGGAACCCGGACTAGCGGGAGTAGATACGCAGTATTTT
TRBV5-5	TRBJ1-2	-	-	CASSLGGYEVYTF	TGTGCCAGCAGCTTGGGTGGGTACGAGGTCTACACCTTC
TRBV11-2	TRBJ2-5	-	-	CASSLVGLEETQYF	TGTGCCAGCAGCTTAGTAGGTCTGGAAGAGACCCAGTACTTC
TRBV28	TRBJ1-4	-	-	CASSFGGLTNEKLFF	TGTGCCAGCAGTTTCGGAGGATTAACTAATGAAAAACTGTTTTTT
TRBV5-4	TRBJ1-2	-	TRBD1	CASSTGQGAHYGYTF	TGTGCCAGCAGCACTGGACAGGGGGCGCATTATGGCTACACCTTC
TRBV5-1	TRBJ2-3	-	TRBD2	CASSGNPGLASADTQYF	TGCGCCAGCAGCGGAAACCCGGGACTAGCGTCTGCCGATACGCAGTATTTT
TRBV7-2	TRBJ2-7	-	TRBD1	CASSPSRDRPSEQYF	TGTGCCAGCAGCCCGAGCCGGGACAGGCCCAGCGAGCAGTACTTC
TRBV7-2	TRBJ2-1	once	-	CASSLAPSSYNEQFF	TGTGCCAGCAGCTTAGCGCCGAGCTCCTACAATGAGCAGTTCTTC
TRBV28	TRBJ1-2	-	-	CASRAQRRYGYTF	TGTGCCAGCAGGGCACAGCGCCGCTATGGCTACACCTTC
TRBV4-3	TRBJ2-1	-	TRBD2	CASSPVGLLAGGPYSYNEQFF	TGCGCCAGCAGCCCGGTCGGTCTACTAGCGGGAGGGCCTTACTCCTACAATGAGCAGTTCTTC
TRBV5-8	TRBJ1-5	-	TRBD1	CASSFGTGGSYSNQPQHF	TGTGCCAGCAGCTTTGGGACAGGGGGCAGTTATAGCAATCAGCCCCAGCATTTT
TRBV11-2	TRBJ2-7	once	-	CASSFNSYEQYF	TGTGCCAGCAGCTTTAACAGCTACGAGCAGTACTTC
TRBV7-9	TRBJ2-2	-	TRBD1	CASGMRDRGTGELFF	TGTGCCAGCGGAATGAGGGACAGGGGTACCGGGGAGCTGTTTTTT
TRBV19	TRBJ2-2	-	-	CASSIGDTMNTGELFF	TGTGCCAGTAGTATCGGGGACACGATGAACACCGGGGAGCTGTTTTTT
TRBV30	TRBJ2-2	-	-	CAWSPYRVAAHRELFF	TGTGCCTGGAGTCCCTATAGGGTGGCGGCTCACCGGGAGCTGTTTTTT
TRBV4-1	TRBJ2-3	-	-	CASSQAITLPDTQYF	TGCGCCAGCAGCCAAGCGATAACCCTCCCAGATACGCAGTATTTT
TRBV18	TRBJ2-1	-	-	CASSPLLDNEQFF	TGTGCCAGCTCACCTTTACTGGACAATGAGCAGTTCTTC
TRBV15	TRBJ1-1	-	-	CATSRSGNTEAFF	TGTGCCACCAGCAGGAGCGGGAACACTGAAGCTTTCTTT
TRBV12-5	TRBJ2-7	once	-	CASGLVAGTEQYF	TGTGCTAGTGGTTTGGTTGCCGGGACCGAGCAGTACTTC
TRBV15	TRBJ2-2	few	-	CATSSPLRTGGELFF	TGTGCCACCAGCAGCCCATTGAGGACGGGCGGGGAGCTGTTTTTT
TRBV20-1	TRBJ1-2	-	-	CSAPDQPGYTF	TGCAGTGCTCCCGATCAGCCCGGCTACACCTTC
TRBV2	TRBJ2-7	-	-	CASIQARNEQYF	TGTGCTAGCATCCAAGCGCGGAACGAGCAGTACTTC
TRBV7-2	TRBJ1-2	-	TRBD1	CASSLFSTGGRGYTF	TGTGCCAGCAGCTTATTTTCTACAGGGGGCCGGGGCTACACCTTC
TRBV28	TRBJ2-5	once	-	CASFKGRQETQYF	TGTGCCAGCTTTAAGGGACGGCAAGAGACCCAGTACTTC
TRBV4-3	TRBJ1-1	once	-	CASSPGTDPTEAFF	TGCGCCAGCAGCCCAGGGACGGACCCTACTGAAGCTTTCTTT
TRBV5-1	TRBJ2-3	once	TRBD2	CASSSLAWGGTDTQYF	TGCGCCAGCAGCTCCCTTGCGTGGGGGGGGACAGATACGCAGTATTTT
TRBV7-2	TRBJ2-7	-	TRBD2	CASSPPGLVYEQYF	TGTGCCAGCAGCCCGCCGGGACTAGTCTACGAGCAGTACTTC
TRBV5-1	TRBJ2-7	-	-	CASSRDTGREQYF	TGCGCCAGCAGCCGGGACACCGGACGGGAGCAGTACTTC
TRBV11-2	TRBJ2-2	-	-	CASSLRAGPMNTGELFF	TGTGCCAGCAGCTTAAGGGCAGGGCCAATGAACACCGGGGAGCTGTTTTTT
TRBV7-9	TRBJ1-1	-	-	CAVEKGNTEAFF	TGTGCCGTCGAGAAAGGGAACACTGAAGCTTTCTTT
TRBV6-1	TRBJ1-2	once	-	CASTGGTNYGYTF	TGTGCCAGCACCGGCGGGACTAACTATGGCTACACCTTC
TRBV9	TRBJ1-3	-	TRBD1	CASSVSGGGNTIYF	TGTGCCAGCAGCGTCTCAGGGGGAGGAAACACCATATATTTT
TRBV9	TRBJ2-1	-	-	CATSRGTSSYNEQFF	TGTGCCACCTCTAGGGGGACGAGCTCCTACAATGAGCAGTTCTTC
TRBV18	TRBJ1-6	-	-	CASSPSDSNSPLHF	TGTGCCAGCTCACCGTCGGACAGTAACTCACCCCTCCACTTT
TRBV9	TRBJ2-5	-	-	CASSVAISGRETQYF	TGTGCCAGCAGCGTAGCGATTAGCGGAAGGGAGACCCAGTACTTC
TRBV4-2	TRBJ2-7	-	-	CASSQDPAAVYEQYF	TGTGCCAGCAGCCAAGATCCCGCGGCAGTGTACGAGCAGTACTTC